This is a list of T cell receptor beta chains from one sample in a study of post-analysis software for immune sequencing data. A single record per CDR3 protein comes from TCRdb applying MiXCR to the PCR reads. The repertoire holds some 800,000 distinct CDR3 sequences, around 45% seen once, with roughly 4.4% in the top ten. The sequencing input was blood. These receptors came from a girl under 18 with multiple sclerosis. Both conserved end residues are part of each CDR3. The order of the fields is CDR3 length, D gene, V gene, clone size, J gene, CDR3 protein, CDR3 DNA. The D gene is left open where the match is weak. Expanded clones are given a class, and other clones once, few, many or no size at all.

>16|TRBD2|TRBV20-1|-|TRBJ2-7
CSARDMGGGSLYEQYF
TGCAGTGCTAGAGATATGGGCGGCGGGAGTCTATACGAGCAGTACTTC
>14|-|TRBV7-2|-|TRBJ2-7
CASSLGLLDGTQYF
TGTGCCAGCAGCTTGGGACTCCTCGATGGGACCCAGTACTTT
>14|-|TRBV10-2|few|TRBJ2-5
CASSERRVRETQYF
TGCGCCAGCAGTGAGAGGCGGGTGAGGGAGACCCAGTACTTC
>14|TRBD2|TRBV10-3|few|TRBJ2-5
CAISTLAAQETQYF
TGTGCCATCAGCACACTAGCGGCCCAAGAGACCCAGTACTTC
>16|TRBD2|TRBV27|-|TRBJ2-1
CASSRPIAGVFDEQFF
TGTGCCAGCAGTCGGCCGATAGCGGGAGTATTCGATGAGCAGTTCTTC
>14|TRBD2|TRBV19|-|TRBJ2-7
CASSPRLASDEQYF
TGTGCCAGTAGTCCTCGACTAGCTAGCGACGAGCAGTACTTC
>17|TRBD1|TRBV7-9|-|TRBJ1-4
CASSRTDRGRLSEKLFF
TGTGCCAGCAGCCGGACTGACAGGGGGCGGTTAAGTGAAAAACTGTTTTTT
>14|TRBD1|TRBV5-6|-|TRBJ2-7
CASSLGYRGSEQYF
TGTGCCAGCAGCTTAGGGTACAGGGGGAGTGAGCAGTACTTC
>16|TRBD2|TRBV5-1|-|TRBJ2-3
CASSLRVTSEADTQYF
TGCGCCAGCAGCTTGAGGGTGACTAGCGAGGCAGATACGCAGTATTTT
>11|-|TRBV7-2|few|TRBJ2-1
CASSLTTEQFF
TGTGCCAGCAGCCTGACTACTGAGCAGTTCTTC
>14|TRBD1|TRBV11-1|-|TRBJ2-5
CASSPDRVPETQYF
TGTGCCAGCAGCCCGGACAGGGTTCCAGAGACCCAGTACTTC
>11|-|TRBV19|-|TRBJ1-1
CASRRYSEAFF
TGTGCCAGTAGACGATACAGTGAAGCTTTCTTT
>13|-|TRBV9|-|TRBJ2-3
CASSARDRSTQYF
TGTGCCAGCAGCGCGCGGGACAGAAGTACGCAGTATTTT
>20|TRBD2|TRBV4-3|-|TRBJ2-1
CASSQDESSGRAYSYNEQFF
TGCGCCAGCAGCCAGGACGAGTCTAGCGGGAGGGCTTACTCCTACAATGAGCAGTTCTTC
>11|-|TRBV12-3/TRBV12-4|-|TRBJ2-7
CASSSSGEQYF
TGTGCCAGCAGTTCCTCGGGCGAGCAGTACTTC
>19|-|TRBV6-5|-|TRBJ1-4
CASSYSIGSRTTAGEKLFF
TGTGCCAGCAGTTACTCGATCGGTTCAAGGACAACAGCAGGGGAAAAACTGTTTTTT